This T cell receptor (beta chain) was recorded in a study of blood T cell repertoires in COVID-19. Study background: COVID-19 samples collected from the United States, Italy and Spain covered acute and convalescent phases. PBMCs, B-cell-depleted T cells, or T cells provided the cDNA or gDNA that made up the material.

Trimming left V 11 bases short and J 4 bases short, with 12 bases between. The CDR3 has 11 residues. Germline CDR1 reads ENHRY; CDR2 reads SYGVKD. Original methodology: For nucleated cells, counts were estimated from reference gene primer amplification. Measured with immunoSEQ multiplex PCR; TCRdb has only the in-frame clones, and not every one. The V and J calls and clone size come from that table; D and trimming were worked out from the DNA. This sample has around 75,000 clones, with roughly 89% found just once. Material for sequencing was peripheral blood. This TCR was recovered from a man aged 60 to 75 with acute or convalescent COVID-19. The chain carries TRBV10-3 and TRBJ2-7, with D maybe TRBD1 (7 bases). CDR3 amino acids: CASQGGYEQYF. The DNA for the CDR3 is TGTGCCTCCCAGGGGGGTTACGAGCAGTACTTC.